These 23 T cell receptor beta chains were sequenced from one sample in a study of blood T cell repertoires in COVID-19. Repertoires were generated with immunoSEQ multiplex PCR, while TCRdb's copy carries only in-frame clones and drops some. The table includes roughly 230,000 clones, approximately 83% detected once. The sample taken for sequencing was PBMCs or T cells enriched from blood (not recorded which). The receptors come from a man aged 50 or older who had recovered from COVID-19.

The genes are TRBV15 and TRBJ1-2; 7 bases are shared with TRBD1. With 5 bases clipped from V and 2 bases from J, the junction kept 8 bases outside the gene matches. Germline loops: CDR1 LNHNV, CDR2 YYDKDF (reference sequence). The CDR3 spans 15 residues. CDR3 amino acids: CATSENRGLNYGYTF. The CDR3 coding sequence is TGTGCCACCAGCGAAAACAGGGGATTAAACTATGGCTACACCTTC.

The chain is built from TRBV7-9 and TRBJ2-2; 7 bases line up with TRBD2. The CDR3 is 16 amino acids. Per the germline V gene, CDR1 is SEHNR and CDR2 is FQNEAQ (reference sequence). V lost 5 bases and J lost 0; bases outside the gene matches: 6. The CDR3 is CASSGLAGANTGELFF. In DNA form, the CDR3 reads TGTGCCAGCAGCGGACTTGCGGGGGCGAACACCGGGGAGCTGTTTTTT.

CDR3 region: CASSRFEGAGGTDTQYF. The CDR3, as DNA: TGTGCCAGCAGCCGATTCGAGGGAGCCGGGGGCACAGATACGCAGTATTTT. The J gene is TRBJ2-3, the V gene TRBV9, with a tentative D call TRBD2 (5 bases). Trimming left V 4 bases short and J 1 base short, with 19 bases between. This CDR3 spans 17 amino acids. Looked up from germline, CDR1 is SGDLS and CDR2 is YYNGEE.

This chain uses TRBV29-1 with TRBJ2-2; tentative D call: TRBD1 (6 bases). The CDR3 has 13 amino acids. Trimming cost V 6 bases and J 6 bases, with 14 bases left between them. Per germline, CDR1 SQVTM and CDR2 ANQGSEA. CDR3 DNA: TGCAGCGTGTCCGGGACAACCGCCGGGGAGCTGTTTTTT. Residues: CSVSGTTAGELFF.

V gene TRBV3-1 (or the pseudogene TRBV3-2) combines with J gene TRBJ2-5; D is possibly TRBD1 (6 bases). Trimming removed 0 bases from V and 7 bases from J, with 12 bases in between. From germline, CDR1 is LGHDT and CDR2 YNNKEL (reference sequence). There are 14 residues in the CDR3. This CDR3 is CASSQDRGWGTQYF. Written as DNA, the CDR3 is TGTGCCAGCAGCCAAGACAGGGGATGGGGGACCCAGTACTTC.

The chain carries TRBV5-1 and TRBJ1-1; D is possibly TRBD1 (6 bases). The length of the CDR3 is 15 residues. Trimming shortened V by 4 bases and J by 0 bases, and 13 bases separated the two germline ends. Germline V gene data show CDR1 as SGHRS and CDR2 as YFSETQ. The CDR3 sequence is CASSALDRMNTEAFF. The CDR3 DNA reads TGCGCCAGCAGCGCTCTGGACAGAATGAACACTGAAGCTTTCTTT.

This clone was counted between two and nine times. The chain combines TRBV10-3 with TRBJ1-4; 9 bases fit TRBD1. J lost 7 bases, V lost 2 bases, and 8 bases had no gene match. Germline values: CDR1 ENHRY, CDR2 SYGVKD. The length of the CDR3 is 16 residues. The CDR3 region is CAISERGQGVSEKLFF. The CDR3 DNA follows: TGTGCCATCAGTGAGAGGGGACAGGGAGTAAGTGAAAAACTGTTTTTT.

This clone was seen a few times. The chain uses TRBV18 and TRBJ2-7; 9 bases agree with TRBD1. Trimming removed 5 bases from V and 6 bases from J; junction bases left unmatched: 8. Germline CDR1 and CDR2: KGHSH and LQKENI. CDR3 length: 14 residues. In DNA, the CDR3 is TGTGCCAGCTCAGCACAACAGGGGGCCGGCGAGCAGTACTTC. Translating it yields CASSAQQGAGEQYF.

CDR3 DNA sequence: TGTGCCAGCAGCGTAGAACTAGCGGGGGGGTCACGGGAGCTGTTTTTT. Its translation is CASSVELAGGSRELFF. V gene TRBV9 combines with J gene TRBJ2-2, with 13 positions matching TRBD2. V dropped 0 bases and J dropped 9; count of bases not matched to a gene: 5. This CDR3 has 16 residues. Per germline, CDR1 SGDLS and CDR2 YYNGEE.

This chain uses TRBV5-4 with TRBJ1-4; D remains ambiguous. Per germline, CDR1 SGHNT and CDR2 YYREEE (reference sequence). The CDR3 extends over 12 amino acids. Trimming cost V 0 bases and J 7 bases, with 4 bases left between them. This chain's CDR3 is CASSLGGEKLFF. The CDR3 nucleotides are TGTGCCAGCAGCTTGGGAGGTGAAAAACTGTTTTTT.

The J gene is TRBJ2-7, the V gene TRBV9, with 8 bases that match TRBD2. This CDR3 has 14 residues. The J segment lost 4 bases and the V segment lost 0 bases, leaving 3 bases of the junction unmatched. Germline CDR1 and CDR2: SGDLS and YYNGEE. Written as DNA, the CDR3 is TGTGCCAGCAGCGTAGGTAGCGGGATTTACGAGCAGTACTTC. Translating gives CASSVGSGIYEQYF. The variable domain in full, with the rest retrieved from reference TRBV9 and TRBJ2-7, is DSGVTQTPKHLITATGQRVTLRCSPRSGDLSVYWYQQSLDQGLQFLIQYYNGEERAKGNILERFSAQQFPDLHSELNLSSLELGDSALYFCASSVGSGIYEQYFGPGTRLTVT.

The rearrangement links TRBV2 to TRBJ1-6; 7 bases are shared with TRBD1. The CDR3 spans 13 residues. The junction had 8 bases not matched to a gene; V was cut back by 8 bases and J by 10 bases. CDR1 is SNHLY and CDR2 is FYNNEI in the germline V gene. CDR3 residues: CASWYQGESPLHF. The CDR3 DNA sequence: TGTGCCAGCTGGTATCAGGGGGAATCACCCCTCCACTTT.

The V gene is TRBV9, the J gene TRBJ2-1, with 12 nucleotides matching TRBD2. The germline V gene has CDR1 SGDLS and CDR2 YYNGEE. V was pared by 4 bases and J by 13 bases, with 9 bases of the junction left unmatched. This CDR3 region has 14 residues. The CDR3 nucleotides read TGTGCCAGCAGCCAGGGGCTAGCGGGAGGGCCCCAGTTCTTC. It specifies CASSQGLAGGPQFF.

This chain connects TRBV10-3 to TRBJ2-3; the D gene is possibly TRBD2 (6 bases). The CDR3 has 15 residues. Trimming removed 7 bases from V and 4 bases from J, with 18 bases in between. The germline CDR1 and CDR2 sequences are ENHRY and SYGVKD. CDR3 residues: CAITDPGVTSDTQYF. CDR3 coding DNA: TGTGCCATCACCGACCCGGGGGTTACGTCAGATACGCAGTATTTT.

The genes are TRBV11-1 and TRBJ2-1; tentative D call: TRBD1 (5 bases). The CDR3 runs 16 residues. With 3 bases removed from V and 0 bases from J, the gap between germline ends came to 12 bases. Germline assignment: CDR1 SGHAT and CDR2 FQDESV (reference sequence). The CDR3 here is CASSLDRGNSYNEQFF. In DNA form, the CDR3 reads TGTGCCAGCAGCTTGGATAGGGGAAACTCCTACAATGAGCAGTTCTTC.

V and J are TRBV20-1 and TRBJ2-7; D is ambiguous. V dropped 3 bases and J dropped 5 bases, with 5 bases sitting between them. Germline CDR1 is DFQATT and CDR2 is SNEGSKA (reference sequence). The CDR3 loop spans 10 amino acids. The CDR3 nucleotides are TGCAGTGCTAGTCGTAACGAGCAGTACTTC. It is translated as CSASRNEQYF.

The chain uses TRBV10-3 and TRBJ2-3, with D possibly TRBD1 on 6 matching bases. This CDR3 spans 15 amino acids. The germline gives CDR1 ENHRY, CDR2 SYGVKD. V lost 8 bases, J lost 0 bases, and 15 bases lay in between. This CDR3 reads CAIAPTGISTDTQYF. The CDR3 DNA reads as TGTGCCATCGCTCCCACAGGGATTAGCACAGATACGCAGTATTTT.

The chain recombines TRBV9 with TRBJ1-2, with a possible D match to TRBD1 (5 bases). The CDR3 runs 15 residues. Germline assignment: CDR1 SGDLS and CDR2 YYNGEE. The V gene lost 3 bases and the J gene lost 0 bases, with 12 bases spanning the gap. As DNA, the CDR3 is TGTGCCAGCAGCGCCGACAGTGATCCTAACTATGGCTACACCTTC. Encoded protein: CASSADSDPNYGYTF. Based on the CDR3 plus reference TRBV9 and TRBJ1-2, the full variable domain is DSGVTQTPKHLITATGQRVTLRCSPRSGDLSVYWYQQSLDQGLQFLIQYYNGEERAKGNILERFSAQQFPDLHSELNLSSLELGDSALYFCASSADSDPNYGYTFGSGTRLTVV.

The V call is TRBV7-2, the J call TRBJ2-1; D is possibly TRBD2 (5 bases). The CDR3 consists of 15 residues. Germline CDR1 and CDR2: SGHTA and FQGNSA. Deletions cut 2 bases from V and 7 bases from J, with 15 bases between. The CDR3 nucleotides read TGTGCCAGCAGCTTATCTAGCTCGGCCGGGAATGAGCAGTTCTTC. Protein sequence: CASSLSSSAGNEQFF.

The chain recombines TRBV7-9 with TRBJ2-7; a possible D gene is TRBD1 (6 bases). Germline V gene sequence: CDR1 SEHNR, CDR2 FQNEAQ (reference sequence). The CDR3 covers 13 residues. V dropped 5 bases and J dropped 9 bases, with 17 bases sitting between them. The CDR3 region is CASSPDSPQGQYF. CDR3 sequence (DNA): TGTGCCAGCAGCCCGGACAGCCCGCAGGGGCAGTACTTC.

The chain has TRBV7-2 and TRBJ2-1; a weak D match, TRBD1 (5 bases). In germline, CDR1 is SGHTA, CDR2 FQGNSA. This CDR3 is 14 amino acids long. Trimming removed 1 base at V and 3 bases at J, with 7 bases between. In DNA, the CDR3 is TGTGCCAGCAGCTTAGGGGGCGTCTACAATGAGCAGTTCTTC. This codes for CASSLGGVYNEQFF.

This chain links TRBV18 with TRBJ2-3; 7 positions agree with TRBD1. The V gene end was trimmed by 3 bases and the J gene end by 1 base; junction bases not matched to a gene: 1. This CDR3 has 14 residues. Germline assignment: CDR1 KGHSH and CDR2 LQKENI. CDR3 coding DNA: TGTGCCAGCTCACCTACAGGGGGCACAGATACGCAGTATTTT. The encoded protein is CASSPTGGTDTQYF.

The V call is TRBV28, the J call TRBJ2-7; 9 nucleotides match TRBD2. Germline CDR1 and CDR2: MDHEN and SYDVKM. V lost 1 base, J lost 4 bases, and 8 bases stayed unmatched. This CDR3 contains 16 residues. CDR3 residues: CASSLYGLAGTYEQYF. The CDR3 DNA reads TGTGCCAGCAGTTTATATGGGCTAGCGGGGACGTACGAGCAGTACTTC. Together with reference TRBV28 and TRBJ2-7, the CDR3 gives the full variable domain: DVKVTQSSRYLVKRTGEKVFLECVQDMDHENMFWYRQDPGLGLRLIYFSYDVKMKEKGDIPEGYSVSREKKERFSLILESASTNQTSMYLCASSLYGLAGTYEQYFGPGTRLTVT.